The present TCR beta chain was sequenced within a study of cytomegalovirus exposure and HLA in healthy donors (TCRdb year 2017). Concerning the study at large: An earlier analysis of about 560 of the donors reported 276 Gb of sequence data and 117 million unique TCR beta sequences obtained from about 179 million T cells. About 300 gigabases of sequencing data and 80 million or so unique TCR sequences were included in an early release covering several hundred HLA-typed donors. Of the 350 to 450 genotyped donors, approximately 80% were placed in the genetic ancestry cluster associated with self-reported Caucasian donors. The study aimed to test whether signatures of past pathogen exposure could be identified by cataloging public T cell receptors. The study used immunosequencing to profile the T cell repertoires of more than 650 subjects and linked those repertoires to cytomegalovirus serostatus. Besides the first cohort of approximately 670 subjects, a separate validation cohort made up of some 110 different subjects was used. High-throughput TCR immunosequencing, statistical association of individual TCRs with disease status, and machine learning were combined to predict cytomegalovirus infection status. To study patterns of TCR occurrence, a later analysis re-analyzed previously published TCR beta repertoires from several hundred donors and added high-resolution HLA genotyping. Rather than using new phenotypic data, the later analysis identified candidate immune exposures from TCR beta sequences and from how often those sequences occurred across donors. An earlier analysis of about 620 of the donors applied high-throughput TCR beta sequencing to assess whether each TCR beta V gene segment acted as functional or pseudogenic. Donor age, sex, ethnicity and CMV serostatus were compiled alongside the repertoire data. A later genetic analysis took genome-wide SNP genotypes for about three fifths of the 666 donors and used that subset as a discovery cohort. All discovery cohort repertoires had been generated on a single sequencing platform. Both class I and class II loci were covered by HLA typing, at four-digit resolution. Typing coverage differed by locus: A, B, C, DRB1 and DQB1 were typed in about 620-630 donors, DQA1 in roughly 510, DPA1 in some 600, and DPB1 in approximately 450. Four or five DR-DQ haplotypes were handled as single units for association and clustering because linkage in the cohort was strong. Among 398 genotyped donors of the cohort, an average of approximately 240,000 unique TCR beta nucleotide sequences was sequenced per donor, of which about 19% were non-productive. What the work shows at the level of the full study, not this receptor alone: A later genetic analysis reported fewer N-insertions in productive TCRs among donors in an Asian-associated ancestry cluster than the 666-donor mean. Correlated functional status among segregating V segments might be attributable to linkage disequilibrium, but an unknown experimental factor could not be ruled out. Some IMGT-functional V segments, including TRBV6-2 and TRBV6-3, could not be distinguished by the 87-base-pair reads and were therefore excluded. In an earlier analysis of approximately 590 of the donors, most TCR beta V segments appeared in productive rearrangements about 87% or about 30% of the time, broadly matching IMGT annotations. When HLA alleles, especially DR and DQ, strongly co-occurred, TCR associations were difficult to assign to individual alleles. A few of the identified cytomegalovirus-associated TCR beta chains were confirmed in vitro to be specific for cytomegalovirus antigens. Most CMV-associated TCR beta chains appeared to be HLA-restricted in a later analysis, and the HLA associations seemed to be driven largely by CMV exposure. V-gene and J-gene trimming of TCR beta chains was associated with a missense DCLRE1C variant in a later genetic analysis, and the association was replicated in an independent cohort. A further reported finding was that TCR beta sequences accurately predicted the HLA-A and HLA-B alleles for most subjects in the first cohort. While some public TCRs were present in many individuals, most TCR sequences turned up only very rarely across donors. The classifier was reported to diagnose cytomegalovirus status with high specificity and sensitivity in both the original cohort and the validation cohort. In a later analysis, the rate of TCR association differed among HLA loci, with DRB1 alleles having the most associated TCRs and HLA-C alleles having the fewest. According to a later analysis, parvovirus B19, influenza, CMV and Epstein-Barr virus appeared linked to several top co-occurrence clusters. The presence/absence analyses assumed that sequencing depth was roughly uniform across donors, and that assumption may not be true. In the study, around 160 TCR beta chains were listed as associated with cytomegalovirus. The authors suggested that the approach could potentially be extended to other disease states and immunological phenotypes. A group of highly shared sequence variants was considered likely to be a technical artifact of the sequencing pipeline. A later analysis found that HLA-associated TCR beta chains were more clonally expanded and had lower generation probabilities than equally common non-associated chains. A later analysis associated 16,951 TCR beta sequences with specific HLA alleles at a false discovery rate of 0.05. CMV serostatus was the only immune exposure information available for the cohort. Only TCR beta chains were sequenced in this cohort, and the absence of alpha or paired-chain data limited detectable features. Because HLA typing was missing for some donors at each locus, association tests included only the typed subset. Over 15 rarely observed V segments, including chromosome 9 orphons, were excluded from the earlier analysis of about 610 of the donors because counts were too low.

Libraries came from the immunoSEQ multiplex PCR assay. For the multiplex PCR, a mixture combining 60 forward primers for TCR Vbeta segments and 13 reverse primers for TCR Jbeta segments was used. A multiplex PCR assay on genomic DNA amplified the CDR3 region of rearranged TCR beta genes. On the Illumina HiSeq System, the amplified TCR beta libraries were sequenced as 87-base-pair reads. The authors' pipeline ran thus. A later analysis tallied 75 million to 95 million unique TCR beta chains across the 550 to 850 repertoires, and 10 million to 11 million of those chains were shared by two or more donors. To remove PCR and sequencing errors, raw reads were error-corrected and collapsed into unique sequences using a nearest-neighbor algorithm that merged closely related sequences. Alignment of CDR3 sequences to IMGT reference sequences was used to assign V, D and J gene segments. For a sequence to be retained, a match of at least six nucleotides to both a V gene segment and a J gene segment was required. Rearrangements were called productive when the CDR3 lacked stop codons and stayed in frame with V and J; all others were non-productive. Following IMGT convention, CDR3 was defined as the stretch from the second conserved V-encoded cysteine up to the conserved J-encoded phenylalanine. Sequences without an unambiguous match to a single V gene segment were excluded from the earlier analysis of about 640 of the donors. An earlier analysis of 550 to 650 of the donors classified V segments as functional when productive rearrangements were above 56.7% and as segregating when the standard deviation between donors was above 5%. To diagnose cytomegalovirus status from the catalog of TCR beta chain sequences, a statistical classification framework was built. In a later analysis, V and J genes were assigned by comparing TCR nucleotide sequences against IMGT/GENE-DB human TR gene sequences. A later analysis assigned CDR3 sequences and most-parsimonious VDJ recombination scenarios with the TCRdist pipeline. A later analysis defined each TCR beta chain by its CDR3 amino acid sequence plus V-gene family, and excluded reads lacking a unique V-gene family. To address suspected cross-contamination and a sequencing artifact, a later analysis removed several hundred highly shared, low-generation-probability nucleotide sequences. In a later analysis, a clonal expansion index for each public chain was calculated from normalized within-repertoire ranks of inferred template counts. A later analysis computed generation probabilities with a VDJ recombination model fitted to out-of-frame rearrangements, and checked the results against IGoR. Hypergeometric tests were used in a later analysis to score TCR-TCR, TCR-HLA and TCR-CMV co-occurrence, with a repertoire-size bias correction applied to the TCR pairs. False discovery rates were estimated in a later analysis by permuting HLA or CMV assignments 20 times. In a later analysis, co-occurring TCRs were grouped using DBSCAN, with TCRdist sequence similarity added in when clustering inside HLA-allele-positive subsets. Repertoires with fewer than 30,000 or more than 120,000 public chains, plus five repertoires with anomalous nucleotide sharing, were excluded from co-occurrence clustering. What TCRdb holds here is the immuneACCESS table cut down to in-frame rearrangements. Part of the clones is not present; checked against another copy, under half of the missing clones reflect an unresolved V gene, and the others are unexplained. The V and J calls and the clone size are those of that table, but D and trimming were determined from the DNA. The sample yields 140,000 to 150,000 clones; 75% to 90% were counted once. The ten largest clonotypes hold under 3% of the sample.

The CDR3, from cysteine to phenylalanine, totals 15 residues. CDR3 DNA only is kept here, 45 bases in frame from base 1. Trimming takes 6 bases off V and 6 bases off J; junction bases not matched to a gene: 13. Taken from the germline V gene, the CDR1 and CDR2 loops are MGHDK and SYGVNS. On this clone itself: The antigen it binds to is not known. Base quality data are lacking; no much larger clone is found one base away.

The cohort consisted of approximately 690 healthy bone marrow donors. At the time of sampling, every cohort member was nominally healthy, though immune exposures that went unrecorded were likely present. The donor was CMV seronegative and was included in the group of around 320 seronegative cohort members. A peripheral blood sample was collected from each donor, and TCR beta sequencing was performed on peripheral blood mononuclear cells. Genomic DNA extraction from the blood cell samples was performed with the Qiagen DNeasy Blood Extraction Kit. This sequence was found in a woman in her 30s in good health and CMV-seronegative. The rearranged chain carries TRBV25-1 and TRBJ1-1; 7 middle bases align to TRBD1. The specimen was PBMCs. This receptor has the CDR3 CASRGQLRALPEAFF. The DNA sequence is TGTGCCAGCAGGGGACAGTTAAGGGCTCTCCCTGAAGCTTTCTTT.